This TCR beta chain was identified during a study of T cell changes during pregnancy in multiple sclerosis. Libraries were prepared by immunoSEQ multiplex PCR; TCRdb keeps only in-frame clonotypes and omits some of them. The profile covers 30,000 to 35,000 clones, with almost 90% appearing a single time and around 0.78% taken by the ten largest. CDR1 is SGHRS, CDR2 YFSETQ, per germline. Trimming removed 4 bases at V and 1 base at J, with 17 bases between. The CDR3 has 16 residues. The chain uses TRBV5-1 and TRBJ1-1, with D possibly TRBD1 on 6 matching bases. The sequences come from CD4+ T cells from peripheral blood mononuclear cells, collected in the first trimester of pregnancy. This clonotype was obtained from a female donor in good health, enrolled as a control in a pregnancy study. The CDR3 region is CASSPSSGTTNTEAFF. CDR3 coding DNA: TGCGCCAGCAGCCCCTCCTCCGGGACAACGAACACTGAAGCTTTCTTT.